The rows below give T cell receptor beta chains drawn from one sample of a study of T cell responses to AZD1222 COVID-19 vaccine. Only in-frame clones appear in the TCRdb table, and some are missing; sequencing was by immunoSEQ multiplex PCR. This sample has roughly 80,000 clones, with 85% to 90% found just once. The specimen comprised peripheral blood, sampled on day 0 of AZD1222 vaccination. The receptor set was obtained from an adult in good health. Each CDR3 is given with its conserved first and last residue. D genes are given only for firm matches. The listing skips clone size in some rows; elsewhere it reads once, few, many or a size class.

j_call v_call d_call clone_size cdr3_aa cdr3_nt
TRBJ2-3 TRBV24-1 . . CATSGAVGTPEADTQYF TGTGCCACCAGTGGAGCCGTCGGGACTCCGGAGGCAGATACGCAGTATTTT
TRBJ2-7 TRBV10-1 . . CASSPAIGIFGYEQYF TGCGCCAGCAGCCCCGCGATAGGGATTTTCGGCTACGAGCAGTACTTC
TRBJ2-3 TRBV2 TRBD1 . CASSRGQGADTQYF TGTGCCAGCAGCCGGGGACAGGGGGCAGATACGCAGTATTTT
TRBJ2-3 TRBV24-1 TRBD2 . CATSDLGTSGGDTDTQYF TGTGCCACCAGTGATTTGGGGACTAGCGGGGGGGACACAGATACGCAGTATTTT
TRBJ1-3 TRBV2 . . CASSGVLFSGNTIYF TGTGCCAGCAGTGGAGTCCTTTTCTCTGGAAACACCATATATTTT
TRBJ2-1 TRBV19 . . CASSILGAGREQFF TGTGCCAGTAGTATACTGGGCGCGGGGAGGGAGCAGTTCTTC
TRBJ2-7 TRBV15 . . CATSRGAVTTYEQYF TGTGCCACCAGCAGAGGGGCAGTCACGACCTACGAGCAGTACTTC
TRBJ2-1 TRBV6-5 TRBD2 . CASSSSSRGVGEQFF TGTGCCAGCAGTTCCTCCTCGCGGGGGGTAGGAGAGCAGTTCTTC
TRBJ2-7 TRBV20-1 . . CSASTAPLLYEQYF TGCAGTGCTAGTACGGCTCCCCTCCTCTACGAGCAGTACTTC
TRBJ2-1 TRBV11-3 . few CASSLGGPGDEQFF TGTGCCAGCAGCTTAGGCGGGCCCGGCGATGAGCAGTTCTTC
TRBJ2-3 TRBV19 TRBD2 . CASSIGPSSGIRDTQYF TGTGCCAGTAGTATCGGCCCCAGTAGCGGGATTCGAGATACGCAGTATTTT